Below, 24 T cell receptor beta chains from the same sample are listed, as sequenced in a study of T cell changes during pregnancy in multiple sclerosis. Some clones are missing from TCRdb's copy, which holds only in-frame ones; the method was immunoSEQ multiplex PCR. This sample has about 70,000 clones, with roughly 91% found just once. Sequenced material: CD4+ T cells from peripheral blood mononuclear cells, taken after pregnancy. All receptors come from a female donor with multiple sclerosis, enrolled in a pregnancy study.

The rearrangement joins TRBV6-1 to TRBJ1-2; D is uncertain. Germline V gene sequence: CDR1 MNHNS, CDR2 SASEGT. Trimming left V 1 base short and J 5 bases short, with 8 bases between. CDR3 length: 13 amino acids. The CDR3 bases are TGTGCCAGCAGTGAAGATGGAGGGTATGGCTACACCTTC. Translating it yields CASSEDGGYGYTF.

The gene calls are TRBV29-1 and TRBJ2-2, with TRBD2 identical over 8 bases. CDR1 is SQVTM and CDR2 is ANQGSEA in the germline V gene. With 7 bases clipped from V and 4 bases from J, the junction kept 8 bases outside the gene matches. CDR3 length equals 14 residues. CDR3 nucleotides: TGCAGCGCCCTCGTCGGGGGGGGCACCGGGGAGCTGTTTTTT. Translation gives CSALVGGGTGELFF.

The CDR3 DNA reads TGTGCCACCAGCAGAGATCACACAGCCTATGGCTACACCTTC. This translates into CATSRDHTAYGYTF. The chain combines TRBV15 with TRBJ1-2; no clear D gene. This CDR3 contains 14 residues. The germline CDR1 and CDR2 sequences are LNHNV and YYDKDF (reference sequence). Trimming pared 0 bases from V and 4 bases from J, leaving 9 bases between.

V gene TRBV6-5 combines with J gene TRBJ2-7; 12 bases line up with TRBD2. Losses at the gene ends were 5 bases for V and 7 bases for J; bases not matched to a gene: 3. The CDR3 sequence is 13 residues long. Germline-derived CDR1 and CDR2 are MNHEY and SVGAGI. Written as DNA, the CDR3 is TGTGCCAGCAGTCTAGCGGGAGGGGGTGAGCAGTACTTC. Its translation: CASSLAGGGEQYF.

The CDR3 DNA follows: TGTGCCAGCAGACCAATGACTAGCGGGGGGCGATCGAAGCAGTACTTC. Translated, it gives CASRPMTSGGRSKQYF. This chain joins TRBV28 and TRBJ2-7, with 13 bases that match TRBD2. Germline V CDR1 and CDR2: MDHEN, SYDVKM. The CDR3 has 16 residues. J was trimmed by 8 bases and V by 6 bases; bases with no gene match: 13.

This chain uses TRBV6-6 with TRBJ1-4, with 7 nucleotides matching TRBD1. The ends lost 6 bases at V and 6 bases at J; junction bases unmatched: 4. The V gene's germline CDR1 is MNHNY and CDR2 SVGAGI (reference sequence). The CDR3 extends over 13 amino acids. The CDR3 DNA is TGTGCCAGCAGAACGACAGGGTATGAAAAACTGTTTTTT. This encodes CASRTTGYEKLFF.

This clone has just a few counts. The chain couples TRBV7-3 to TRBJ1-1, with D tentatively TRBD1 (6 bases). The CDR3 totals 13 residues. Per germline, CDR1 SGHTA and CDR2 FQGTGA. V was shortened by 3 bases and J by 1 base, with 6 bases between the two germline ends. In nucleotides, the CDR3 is TGTGCCAGCAGCTTGACAGGGAACACTGAAGCTTTCTTT. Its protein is CASSLTGNTEAFF.

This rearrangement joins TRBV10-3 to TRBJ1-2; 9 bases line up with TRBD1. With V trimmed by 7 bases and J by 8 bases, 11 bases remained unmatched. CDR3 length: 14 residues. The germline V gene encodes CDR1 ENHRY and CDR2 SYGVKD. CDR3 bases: TGTGCCATCACCCAGACAGGGGGTTTTGGGGGCTACACCTTC. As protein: CAITQTGGFGGYTF.

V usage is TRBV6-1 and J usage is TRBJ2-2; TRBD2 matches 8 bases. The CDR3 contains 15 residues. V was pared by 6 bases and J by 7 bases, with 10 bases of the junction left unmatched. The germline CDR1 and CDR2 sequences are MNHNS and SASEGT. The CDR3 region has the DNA TGTGCCAGCAGGGCTGTCAGCGGGAGTGTCGGGGAGCTGTTTTTT. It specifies CASRAVSGSVGELFF.

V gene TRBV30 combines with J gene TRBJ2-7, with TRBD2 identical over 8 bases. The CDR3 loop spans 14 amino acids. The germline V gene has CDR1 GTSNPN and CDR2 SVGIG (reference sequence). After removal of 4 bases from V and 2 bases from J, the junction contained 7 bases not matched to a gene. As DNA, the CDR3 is TGTGCCTGGACCTACGGGGGGGCGGCCTACGAGCAGTACTTC. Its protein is CAWTYGGAAYEQYF.

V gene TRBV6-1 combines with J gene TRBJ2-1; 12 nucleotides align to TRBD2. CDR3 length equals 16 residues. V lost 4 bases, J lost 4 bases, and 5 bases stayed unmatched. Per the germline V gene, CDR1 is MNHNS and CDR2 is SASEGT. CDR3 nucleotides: TGTGCCAGCAGTGGAACGCTAGCGGGGGGGTACAATGAGCAGTTCTTC. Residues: CASSGTLAGGYNEQFF.

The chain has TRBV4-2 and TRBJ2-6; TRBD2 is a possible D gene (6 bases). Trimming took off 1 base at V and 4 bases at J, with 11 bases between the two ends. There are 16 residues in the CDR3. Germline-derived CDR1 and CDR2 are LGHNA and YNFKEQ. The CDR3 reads CASSQAGEAGANVLTF. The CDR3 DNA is TGTGCCAGCAGCCAAGCGGGAGAAGCCGGGGCCAACGTCCTGACTTTC.

The CDR3: CASSRWSQGQETQYF. The CDR3 DNA follows: TGCGCCAGCAGCCGATGGAGCCAGGGACAAGAGACCCAGTACTTC. The chain combines TRBV5-1 with TRBJ2-5, with a possible D match to TRBD1 (5 bases). The V gene's germline CDR1 is SGHRS and CDR2 YFSETQ. The CDR3 loop spans 15 amino acids. Trimming took off 4 bases at V and 2 bases at J, with 15 bases between the two ends.

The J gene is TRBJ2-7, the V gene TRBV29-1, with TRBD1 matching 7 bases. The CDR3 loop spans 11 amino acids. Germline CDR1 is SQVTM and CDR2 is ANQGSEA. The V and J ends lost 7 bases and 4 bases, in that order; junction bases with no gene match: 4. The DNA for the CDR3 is TGCAGCGGGGGGACAGAGTACGAGCAGTACTTC. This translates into CSGGTEYEQYF.

Here the CDR3 reads CASSPDTGDGNTIYF. In DNA form, the CDR3 reads TGTGCCAGCAGCCCCGACACAGGGGATGGAAACACCATATATTTT. The chain combines TRBV9 with TRBJ1-3; 7 bases line up with TRBD1. V shed 4 bases, J shed 3 bases, and the junction held 7 bases outside the gene matches. Germline V CDR1 and CDR2: SGDLS, YYNGEE. The CDR3 loop spans 15 amino acids.

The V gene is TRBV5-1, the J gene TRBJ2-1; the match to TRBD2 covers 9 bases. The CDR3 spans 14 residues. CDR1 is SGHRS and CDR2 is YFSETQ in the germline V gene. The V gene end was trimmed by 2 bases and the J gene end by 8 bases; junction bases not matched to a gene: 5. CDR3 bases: TGCGCCAGCAGCTTCGGAGCGGGAGGCGATGAGCAGTTCTTC. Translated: CASSFGAGGDEQFF.

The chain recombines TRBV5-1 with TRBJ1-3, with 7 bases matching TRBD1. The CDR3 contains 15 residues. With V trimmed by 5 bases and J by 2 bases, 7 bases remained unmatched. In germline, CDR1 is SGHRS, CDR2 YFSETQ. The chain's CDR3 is CASRQGRSTGNTIYF. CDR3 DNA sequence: TGCGCCAGCAGACAGGGGCGGTCGACTGGAAACACCATATATTTT.

CDR3 in amino acids: CASSRGRSGTEAFF. The CDR3 DNA is TGTGCCAGTAGTCGAGGCCGGAGTGGCACTGAAGCTTTCTTT. The rearrangement joins TRBV19 to TRBJ1-1; the D is unclear. In germline, CDR1 is LNHDA, CDR2 SQIVND (reference sequence). The CDR3 runs to 14 residues. V was cut by 5 bases and J by 4 bases, with 14 bases left in between. The full variable domain, its missing parts supplied by reference TRBV19 and TRBJ1-1, is DGGITQSPKYLFRKEGQNVTLSCEQNLNHDAMYWYRQDPGQGLRLIYYSQIVNDFQKGDIAEGYSVSREKKESFPLTVTSAQKNPTAFYLCASSRGRSGTEAFFGQGTRLTVV.

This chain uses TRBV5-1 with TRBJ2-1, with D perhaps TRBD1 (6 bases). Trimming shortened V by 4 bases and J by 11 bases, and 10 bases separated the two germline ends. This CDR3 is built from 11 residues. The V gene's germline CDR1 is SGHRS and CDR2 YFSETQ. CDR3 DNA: TGCGCCAGCAGCCCCGGACAGAAGCAGTTCTTC. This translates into CASSPGQKQFF.

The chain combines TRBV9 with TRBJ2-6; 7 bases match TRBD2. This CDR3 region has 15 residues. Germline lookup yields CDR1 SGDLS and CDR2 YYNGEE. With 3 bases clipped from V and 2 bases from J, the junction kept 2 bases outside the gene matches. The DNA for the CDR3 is TGTGCCAGCAGCGGCGGGGGAGCTGGGGCCAACGTCCTGACTTTC. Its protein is CASSGGGAGANVLTF.

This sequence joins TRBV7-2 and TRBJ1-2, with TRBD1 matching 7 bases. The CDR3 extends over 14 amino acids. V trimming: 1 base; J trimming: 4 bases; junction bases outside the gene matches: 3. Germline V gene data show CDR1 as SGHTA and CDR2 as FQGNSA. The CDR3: CASSLESGGYGYTF. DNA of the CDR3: TGTGCCAGCAGCTTAGAGTCAGGGGGCTATGGCTACACCTTC.

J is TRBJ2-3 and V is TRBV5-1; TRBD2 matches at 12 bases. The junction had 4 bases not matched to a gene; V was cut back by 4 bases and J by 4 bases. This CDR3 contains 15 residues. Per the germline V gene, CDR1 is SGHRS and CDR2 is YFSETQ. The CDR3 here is CASSPSGRAPDTQYF. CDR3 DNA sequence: TGCGCCAGCAGCCCTAGCGGGAGGGCCCCAGATACGCAGTATTTT.

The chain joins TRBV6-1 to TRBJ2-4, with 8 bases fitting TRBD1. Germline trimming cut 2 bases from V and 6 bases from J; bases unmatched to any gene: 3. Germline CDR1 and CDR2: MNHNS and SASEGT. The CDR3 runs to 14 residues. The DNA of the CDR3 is TGTGCCAGCAGTGAAACCGGGACAGGAAACATTCAGTACTTC. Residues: CASSETGTGNIQYF.

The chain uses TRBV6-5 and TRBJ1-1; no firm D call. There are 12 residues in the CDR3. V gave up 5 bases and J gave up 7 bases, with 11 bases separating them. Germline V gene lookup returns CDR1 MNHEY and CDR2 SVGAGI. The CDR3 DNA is TGTGCCAGCAGTCGTACTGGTGGTGAAGCTTTCTTT. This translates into CASSRTGGEAFF.